The TCR beta chain under discussion was sequenced for a study of radiotherapy plus CTLA-4 blockade in lung cancer. Whole-study context: Across the patients, objective responses occurred in approximately 19%, and disease control in 30% to 35%. Regarding the study as a whole: Among reported predictors of response, early blood T cell clone dynamics with interferon-beta performed best. An expansion of tumor-derived TCR clones occurred in blood after radiotherapy plus ipilimumab.

Data came from immunoSEQ multiplex PCR; TCRdb stores just in-frame clones and leaves some out. The sample has 20,000 to 30,000 clones, 60% to 85% seen once. CDR1 and CDR2 (germline): MNHNS, SASEGT. The CDR3 length is 15 residues. Trimming removed 2 bases from V and 6 bases from J, with 17 bases in between. This clone was counted between two and nine times. Its antigen remains unidentified. Focal radiation and CTLA-4 blockade (ipilimumab) were tested in chemo-refractory metastatic non-small-cell lung cancer patients. This receptor was identified in a human donor with non-small cell lung cancer that progressed on radiotherapy plus ipilimumab. V gene TRBV6-1 combines with J gene TRBJ2-7, with D perhaps given as TRBD1 or TRBD2 (5 bases each). Sequencing was performed on peripheral blood, taken from a patient treated with radiotherapy plus ipilimumab. The CDR3 protein is CASSEQGGLGFEQYF. The CDR3, as DNA: TGTGCCAGCAGTGAACAGGGCGGGTTAGGATTCGAGCAGTACTTC.